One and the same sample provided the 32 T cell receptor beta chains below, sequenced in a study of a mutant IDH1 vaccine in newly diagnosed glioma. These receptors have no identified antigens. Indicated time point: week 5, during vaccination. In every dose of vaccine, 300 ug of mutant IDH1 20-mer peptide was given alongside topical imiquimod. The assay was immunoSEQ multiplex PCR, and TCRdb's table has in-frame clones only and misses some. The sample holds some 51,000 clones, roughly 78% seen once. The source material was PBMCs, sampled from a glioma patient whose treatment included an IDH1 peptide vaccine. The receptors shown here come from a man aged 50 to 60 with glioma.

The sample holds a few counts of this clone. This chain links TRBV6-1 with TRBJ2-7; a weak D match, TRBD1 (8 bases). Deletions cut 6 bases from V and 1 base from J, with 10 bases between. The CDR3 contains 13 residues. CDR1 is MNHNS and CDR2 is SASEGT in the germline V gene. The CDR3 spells CASRQGGSYEQYF. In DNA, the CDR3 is TGTGCCAGCAGACAGGGGGGGTCCTACGAGCAGTACTTC.

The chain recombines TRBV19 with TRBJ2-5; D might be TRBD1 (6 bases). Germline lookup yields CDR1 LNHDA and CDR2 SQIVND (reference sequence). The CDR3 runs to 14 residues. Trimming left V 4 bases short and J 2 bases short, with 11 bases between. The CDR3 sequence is CASSKGTLQETQYF. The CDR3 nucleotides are TGTGCCAGTAGTAAAGGGACACTACAAGAGACCCAGTACTTC.

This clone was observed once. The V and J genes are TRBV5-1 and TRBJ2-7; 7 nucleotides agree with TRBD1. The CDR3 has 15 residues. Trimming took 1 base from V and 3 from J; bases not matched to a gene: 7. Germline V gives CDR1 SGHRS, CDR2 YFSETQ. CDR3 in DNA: TGCGCCAGCAGCTTGCCCCGACAGGGAAACTACGAGCAGTACTTC. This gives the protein CASSLPRQGNYEQYF.

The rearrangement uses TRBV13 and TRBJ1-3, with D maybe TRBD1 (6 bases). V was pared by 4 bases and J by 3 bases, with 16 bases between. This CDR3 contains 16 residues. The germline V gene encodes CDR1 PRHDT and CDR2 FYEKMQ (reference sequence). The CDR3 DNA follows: TGTGCCAGCAGCTCCGTTCGGGGGGCTGGTGGAAACACCATATATTTT. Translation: CASSSVRGAGGNTIYF.

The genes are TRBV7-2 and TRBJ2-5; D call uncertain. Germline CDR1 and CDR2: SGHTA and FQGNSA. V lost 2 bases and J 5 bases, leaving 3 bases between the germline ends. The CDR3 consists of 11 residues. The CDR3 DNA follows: TGTGCCAGCAGCTTATGGGAGACCCAGTACTTC. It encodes CASSLWETQYF.

Here the CDR3 DNA reads TGCAGCGTTGAATCAGCGGGGGGCACAGATACGCAGTATTTT. The encoded protein is CSVESAGGTDTQYF. This chain connects TRBV29-1 to TRBJ2-3, with 8 nucleotides matching TRBD2. CDR3 size: 14 residues. Germline assignment: CDR1 SQVTM and CDR2 ANQGSEA. J was trimmed by 1 base and V by 2 bases; bases with no gene match: 2.

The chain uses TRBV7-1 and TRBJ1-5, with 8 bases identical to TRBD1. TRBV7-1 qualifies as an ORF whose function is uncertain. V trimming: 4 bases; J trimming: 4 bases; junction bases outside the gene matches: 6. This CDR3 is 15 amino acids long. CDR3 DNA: TGTGCCAGCAGCTTAACTGACAGGGGAAATCAGCCCCAGCATTTT. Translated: CASSLTDRGNQPQHF.

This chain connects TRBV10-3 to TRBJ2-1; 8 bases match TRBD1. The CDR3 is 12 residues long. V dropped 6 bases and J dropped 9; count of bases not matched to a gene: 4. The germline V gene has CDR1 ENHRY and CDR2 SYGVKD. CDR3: CAISGTGVEQFF. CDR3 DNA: TGTGCCATCAGCGGGACAGGAGTTGAGCAGTTCTTC.

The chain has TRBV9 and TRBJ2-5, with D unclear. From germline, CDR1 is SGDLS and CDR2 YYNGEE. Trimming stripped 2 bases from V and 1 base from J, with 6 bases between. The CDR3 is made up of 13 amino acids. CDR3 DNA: TGTGCCAGCAGCGTCCAATTCCAAGAGACCCAGTACTTC. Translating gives CASSVQFQETQYF.

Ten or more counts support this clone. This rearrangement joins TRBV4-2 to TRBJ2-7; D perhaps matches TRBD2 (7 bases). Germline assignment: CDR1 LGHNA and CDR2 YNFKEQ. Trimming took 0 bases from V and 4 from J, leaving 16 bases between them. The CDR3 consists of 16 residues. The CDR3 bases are TGTGCCAGCAGCCAAGATCCAGTAGGGGGGGCGTACGAGCAGTACTTC. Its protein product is CASSQDPVGGAYEQYF.

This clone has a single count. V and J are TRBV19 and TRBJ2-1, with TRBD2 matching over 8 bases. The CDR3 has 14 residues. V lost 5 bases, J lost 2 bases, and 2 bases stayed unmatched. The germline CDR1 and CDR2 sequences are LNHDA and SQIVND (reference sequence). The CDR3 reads CASSVLAAYNEQFF. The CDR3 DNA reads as TGTGCCAGTAGTGTACTAGCGGCCTACAATGAGCAGTTCTTC.

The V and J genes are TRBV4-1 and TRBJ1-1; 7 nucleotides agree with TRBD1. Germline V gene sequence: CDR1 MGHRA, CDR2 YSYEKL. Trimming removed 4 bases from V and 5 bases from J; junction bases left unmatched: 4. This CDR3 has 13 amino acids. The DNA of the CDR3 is TGCGCCAGCAGCCTCCGGGACAGTACTGAAGCTTTCTTT. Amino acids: CASSLRDSTEAFF.

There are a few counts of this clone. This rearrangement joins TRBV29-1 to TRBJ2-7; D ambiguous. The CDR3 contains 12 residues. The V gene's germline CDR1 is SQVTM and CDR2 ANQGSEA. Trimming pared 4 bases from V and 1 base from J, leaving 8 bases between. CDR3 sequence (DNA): TGCAGCGTTGGGGATTTATCCTACGAGCAGTACTTC. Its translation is CSVGDLSYEQYF.

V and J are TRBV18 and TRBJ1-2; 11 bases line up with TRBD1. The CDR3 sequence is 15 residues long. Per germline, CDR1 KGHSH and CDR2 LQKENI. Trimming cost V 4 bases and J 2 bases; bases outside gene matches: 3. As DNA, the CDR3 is TGTGCCAGCTCACGGGACAGGGGGGAAAACTATGGCTACACCTTC. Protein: CASSRDRGENYGYTF.

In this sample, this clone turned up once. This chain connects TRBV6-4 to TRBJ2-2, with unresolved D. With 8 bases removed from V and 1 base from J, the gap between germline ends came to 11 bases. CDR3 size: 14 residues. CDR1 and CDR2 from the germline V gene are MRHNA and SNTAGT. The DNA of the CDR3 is TGTGCCAGCGCAAAGAGTAGGAACACCGGGGAGCTGTTTTTT. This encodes CASAKSRNTGELFF.

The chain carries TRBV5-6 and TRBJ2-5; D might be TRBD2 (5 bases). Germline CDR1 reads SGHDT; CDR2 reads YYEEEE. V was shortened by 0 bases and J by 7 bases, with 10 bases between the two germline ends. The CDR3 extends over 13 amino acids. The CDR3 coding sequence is TGTGCCAGCAGCTTGGTTAGCGAGGGGACCCAGTACTTC. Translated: CASSLVSEGTQYF. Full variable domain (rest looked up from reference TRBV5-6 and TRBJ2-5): DAGVTQSPTHLIKTRGQQVTLRCSPKSGHDTVSWYQQALGQGPQFIFQYYEEEERQRGNFPDRFSGHQFPNYSSELNVNALLLGDSALYLCASSLVSEGTQYFGPGTRLLVL.

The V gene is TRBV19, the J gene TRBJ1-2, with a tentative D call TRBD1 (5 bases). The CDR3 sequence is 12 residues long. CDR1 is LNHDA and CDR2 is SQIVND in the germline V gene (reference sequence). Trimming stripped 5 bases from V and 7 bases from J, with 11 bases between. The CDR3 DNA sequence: TGTGCCAGTAGTGTCGGGGCGAGTGGCTACACCTTC. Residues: CASSVGASGYTF.

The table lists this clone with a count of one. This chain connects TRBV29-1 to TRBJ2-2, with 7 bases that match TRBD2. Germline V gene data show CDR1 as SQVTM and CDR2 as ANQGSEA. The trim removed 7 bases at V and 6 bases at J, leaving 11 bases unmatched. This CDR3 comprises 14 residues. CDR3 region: CSADRGGGSGELFF. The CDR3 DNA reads TGCAGCGCCGACCGTGGGGGGGGTTCCGGGGAGCTGTTTTTT.

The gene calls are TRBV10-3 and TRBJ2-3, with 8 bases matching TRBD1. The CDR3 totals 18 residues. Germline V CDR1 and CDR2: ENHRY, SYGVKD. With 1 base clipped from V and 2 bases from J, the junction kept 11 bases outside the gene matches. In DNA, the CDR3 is TGTGCCATCAGTGAGTATGGGACAGGAAAAGAGGCCACAGATACGCAGTATTTT. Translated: CAISEYGTGKEATDTQYF.

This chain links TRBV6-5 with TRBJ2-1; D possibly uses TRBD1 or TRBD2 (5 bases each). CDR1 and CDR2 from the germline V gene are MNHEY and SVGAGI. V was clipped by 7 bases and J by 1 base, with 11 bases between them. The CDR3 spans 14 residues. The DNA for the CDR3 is TGTGCCAGCACCCCGGGGCGGTCCTACAATGAGCAGTTCTTC. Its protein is CASTPGRSYNEQFF.

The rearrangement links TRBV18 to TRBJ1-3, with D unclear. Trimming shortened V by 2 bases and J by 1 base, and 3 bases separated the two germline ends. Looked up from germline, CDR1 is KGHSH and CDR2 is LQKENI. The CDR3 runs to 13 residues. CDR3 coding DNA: TGTGCCAGCTCACCAGGTTCTGGAAACACCATATATTTT. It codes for CASSPGSGNTIYF.

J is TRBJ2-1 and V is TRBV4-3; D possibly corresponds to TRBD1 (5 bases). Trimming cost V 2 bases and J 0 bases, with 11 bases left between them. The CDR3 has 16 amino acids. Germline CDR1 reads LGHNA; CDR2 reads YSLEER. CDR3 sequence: CASSQFHRSSYNEQFF. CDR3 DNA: TGCGCCAGCAGCCAATTCCACAGGAGCTCCTACAATGAGCAGTTCTTC.

CDR3 protein: CATSKNTGTASYEQYF. In nucleotides, the CDR3 is TGTGCCACCAGCAAAAACACCGGGACAGCCTCCTACGAGCAGTACTTC. The rearrangement joins TRBV15 to TRBJ2-7, with TRBD1 matching over 7 bases. Per germline, CDR1 LNHNV and CDR2 YYDKDF (reference sequence). V shed 4 bases and J 0 bases; nucleotides not matched to a gene: 9. The CDR3 covers 16 residues.

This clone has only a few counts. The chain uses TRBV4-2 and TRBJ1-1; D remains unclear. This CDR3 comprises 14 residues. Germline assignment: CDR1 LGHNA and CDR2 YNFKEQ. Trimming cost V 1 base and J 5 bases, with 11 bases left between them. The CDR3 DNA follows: TGTGCCAGCAGCCAAGTTACGGGCGGGACTGAAGCTTTCTTT. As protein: CASSQVTGGTEAFF.

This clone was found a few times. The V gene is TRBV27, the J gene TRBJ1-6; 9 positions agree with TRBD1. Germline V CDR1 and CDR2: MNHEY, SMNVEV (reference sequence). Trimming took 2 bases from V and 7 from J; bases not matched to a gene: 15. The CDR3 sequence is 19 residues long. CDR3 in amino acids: CASSLGRRDREFNNSPLHF. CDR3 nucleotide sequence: TGTGCCAGCAGTTTAGGGCGCCGGGACAGGGAGTTTAACAATTCACCCCTCCACTTT.

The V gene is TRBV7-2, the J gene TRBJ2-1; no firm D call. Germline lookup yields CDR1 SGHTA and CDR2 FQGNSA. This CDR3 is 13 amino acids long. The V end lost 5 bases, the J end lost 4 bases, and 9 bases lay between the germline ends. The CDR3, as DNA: TGTGCCAGCAGCCCGCCACCATACAATGAGCAGTTCTTC. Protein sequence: CASSPPPYNEQFF.

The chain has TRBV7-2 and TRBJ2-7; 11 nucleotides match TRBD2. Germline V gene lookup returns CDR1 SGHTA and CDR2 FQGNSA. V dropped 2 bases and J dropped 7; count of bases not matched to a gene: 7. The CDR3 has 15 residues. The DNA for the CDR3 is TGTGCCAGCAGCTTAAATAGCGGGGGGGCAGAGGAGCAGTACTTC. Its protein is CASSLNSGGAEEQYF.

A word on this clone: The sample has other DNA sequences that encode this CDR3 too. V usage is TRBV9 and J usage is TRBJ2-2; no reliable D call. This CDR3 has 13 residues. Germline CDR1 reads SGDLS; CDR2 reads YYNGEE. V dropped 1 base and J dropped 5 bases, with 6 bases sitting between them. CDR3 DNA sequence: TGTGCCAGCAGCGTACTAGGAACCGGGGAGCTGTTTTTT. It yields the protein CASSVLGTGELFF. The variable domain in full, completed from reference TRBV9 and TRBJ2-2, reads DSGVTQTPKHLITATGQRVTLRCSPRSGDLSVYWYQQSLDQGLQFLIQYYNGEERAKGNILERFSAQQFPDLHSELNLSSLELGDSALYFCASSVLGTGELFFGEGSRLTVL.

CDR3 coding DNA: TGTGCCAGCAGTTTCCAGGCCGGGGAGCTGTTTTTT. It encodes CASSFQAGELFF. The gene calls are TRBV6-1 and TRBJ2-2; D unresolved. This CDR3 region has 12 residues. Germline V CDR1 and CDR2: MNHNS, SASEGT. Trimming took 5 bases from V and 6 from J, leaving 7 bases between them.

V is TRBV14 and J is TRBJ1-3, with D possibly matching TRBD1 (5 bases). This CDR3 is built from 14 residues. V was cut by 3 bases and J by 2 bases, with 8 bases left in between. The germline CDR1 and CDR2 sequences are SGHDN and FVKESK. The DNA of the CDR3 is TGTGCCAGCAGCCAGCAGGGTGCTGGAAACACCATATATTTT. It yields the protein CASSQQGAGNTIYF.

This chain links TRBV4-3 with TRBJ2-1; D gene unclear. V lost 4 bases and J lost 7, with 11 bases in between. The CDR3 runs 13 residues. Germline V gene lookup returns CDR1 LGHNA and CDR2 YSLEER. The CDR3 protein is CASSPRLWNEQFF. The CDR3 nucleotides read TGCGCCAGCAGCCCGAGGCTATGGAATGAGCAGTTCTTC.

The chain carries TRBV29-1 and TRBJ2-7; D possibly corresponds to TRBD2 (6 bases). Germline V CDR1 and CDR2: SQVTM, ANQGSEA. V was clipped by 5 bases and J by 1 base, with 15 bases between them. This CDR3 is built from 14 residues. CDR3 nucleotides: TGCAGCGTTCTTGGCGGGGTTTCATCCTACGAGCAGTACTTC. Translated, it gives CSVLGGVSSYEQYF.